Below, 2 T cell receptor beta chains from the same sample are listed, as sequenced in a study of Tregs in tolerant kidney transplant recipients. Profiled with immunoSEQ multiplex PCR; TCRdb holds only in-frame clones, not every one. Its listing shows about 11,000 clones. Recipients received nonmyeloablative bone marrow transplants from related graft donors, with transient mixed chimerism. The sample consisted of CD8+ T cells from blood (PBMCs), taken 24 months after the transplant. These receptors all come from a human patient who received a combined kidney and bone marrow transplant. Some T cells may have come from the graft donor.

This clone is deemed medium-sized by its frequency. The missing CDR3 end, 3 residues past where the read stops, is filled in from the germline J gene. The rearrangement links TRBV20-1 to TRBJ2-2, with TRBD2 identical over 12 bases. V shed 5 bases and J 3 bases; nucleotides not matched to a gene: 4. Germline V CDR1 and CDR2: DFQATT, SNEGSKA (reference sequence). The CDR3 totals 15 residues. The CDR3 reads CSAARLAGDTGELFF. The CDR3 DNA, read in part, is TGCAGTGCTGCAAGACTAGCGGGAGACACCGGGGAG.

On this clone: The CDR3 end is not reached by the read, which stops 3 residues before it; the germline J gene fills it in. The gene calls are TRBV7-9 and TRBJ1-1; D ambiguous. The CDR3 has 15 residues. The V gene's germline CDR1 is SEHNR and CDR2 FQNEAQ (reference sequence). V lost 5 bases and J lost 1, with 14 bases in between. CDR3 residues: CASSPIVRGNTEAFF. CDR3 DNA (partial): TGTGCCAGCAGCCCTATAGTACGGGGGAACACTGAA.